The 28 T cell receptor beta chains below come from one sample, sequenced in a study of blood T cell repertoires in COVID-19. The assay was immunoSEQ multiplex PCR, and TCRdb's table has in-frame clones only and misses some. The data show around 200,000 clones, with 80% to 90% seen just once and 11% held by the top ten. The sample taken for sequencing was peripheral blood. Receptors originate from a human donor with active or convalescent COVID-19. The donor label of this sample is uncertain.

The genes are TRBV28 and TRBJ2-3; D unresolved. The V gene lost 6 bases and the J gene lost 4 bases, with 11 bases spanning the gap. The CDR3 extends over 13 amino acids. Looked up from germline, CDR1 is MDHEN and CDR2 is SYDVKM. The CDR3 reads CASSLRSPDTQYF. The CDR3 nucleotides are TGTGCCAGCAGCCTTAGGAGCCCAGATACGCAGTATTTT.

J is TRBJ1-1 and V is TRBV18, with TRBD1 matching over 7 bases. The CDR3 spans 15 residues. The germline V gene has CDR1 KGHSH and CDR2 LQKENI. V shed 4 bases, J shed 1 base, and the junction held 6 bases outside the gene matches. In DNA, the CDR3 is TGTGCCAGCTCACAAACTACAGGGGCGAACACTGAAGCTTTCTTT. It encodes CASSQTTGANTEAFF.

The chain carries TRBV5-1 and TRBJ1-4; tentative D call: TRBD1 (5 bases). The CDR3 is 14 residues long. Trimming took 0 bases from V and 5 from J, leaving 8 bases between them. Germline V CDR1 and CDR2: SGHRS, YFSETQ. CDR3 DNA: TGCGCCAGCAGCTTGGACAGGCCGAATGAAAAACTGTTTTTT. This gives the protein CASSLDRPNEKLFF.

The chain combines TRBV30 with TRBJ1-4; D is uncertain. This CDR3 comprises 12 residues. Trimming took off 3 bases at V and 3 bases at J, with 5 bases between the two ends. Germline loops: CDR1 GTSNPN, CDR2 SVGIG (reference sequence). The CDR3 bases are TGTGCCTGGAGCAGGTCTAATGAAAAACTGTTTTTT. It codes for CAWSRSNEKLFF.

The genes are TRBV30 and TRBJ1-6; weak D call: TRBD1 (6 bases). CDR1 and CDR2 from the germline V gene are GTSNPN and SVGIG (reference sequence). Trimming pared 0 bases from V and 9 bases from J, leaving 15 bases between. The CDR3 runs to 15 residues. This CDR3 reads CAWSVRDIGISPLHF. CDR3 nucleotide sequence: TGTGCCTGGAGTGTACGGGACATCGGGATTTCACCCCTCCACTTT.

The genes are TRBV19 and TRBJ1-2; no clear D gene. V was pared by 0 bases and J by 7 bases, with 9 bases between. The CDR3 sequence is 13 residues long. Germline V gene sequence: CDR1 LNHDA, CDR2 SQIVND (reference sequence). Here the CDR3 DNA reads TGTGCCAGTAGTATAGAGGGCATGAGTGGCTACACCTTC. Protein sequence: CASSIEGMSGYTF.

There are a few counts of this clone. This rearrangement joins TRBV19 to TRBJ2-7; 12 bases fit TRBD1. Germline V gives CDR1 LNHDA, CDR2 SQIVND (reference sequence). With 7 bases clipped from V and 7 bases from J, the junction kept 8 bases outside the gene matches. This CDR3 region has 14 residues. CDR3 in DNA: TGTGCCAGTACCGGGACAGGGGGCTATGGGGAGCAGTACTTC. The encoded protein is CASTGTGGYGEQYF.

The J gene is TRBJ1-3, the V gene TRBV6-5; D uncertain. Per germline, CDR1 MNHEY and CDR2 SVGAGI. The CDR3 spans 13 residues. The V gene lost 10 bases and the J gene lost 0 bases, with 10 bases spanning the gap. The CDR3 region has the DNA TGTGCCACCTACCAGGACTCTGGAAACACCATATATTTT. This sequence encodes CATYQDSGNTIYF.

This clone is a singleton in its sample. This rearrangement joins TRBV9 to TRBJ1-1; 8 nucleotides match TRBD1. The CDR3 is 16 amino acids. The trim removed 0 bases at V and 0 bases at J, leaving 4 bases unmatched. CDR1 SGDLS and CDR2 YYNGEE come from the germline V gene. The CDR3 region has the DNA TGTGCCAGCAGCGTAGCTACAGGGGGTATGAACACTGAAGCTTTCTTT. Encoded protein: CASSVATGGMNTEAFF.

The genes are TRBV5-1 and TRBJ2-7, with 7 bases identical to TRBD1. The CDR3 spans 13 residues. Per germline, CDR1 SGHRS and CDR2 YFSETQ. V shed 0 bases and J 5 bases; nucleotides not matched to a gene: 2. Written as DNA, the CDR3 is TGCGCCAGCAGCTTGGCCCAGGGGGACGAGCAGTACTTC. Its protein product is CASSLAQGDEQYF.

This clone has just a few counts. The genes are TRBV27 and TRBJ1-1, with D possibly TRBD1 on 6 matching bases. This CDR3 is 16 amino acids long. The V end lost 7 bases, the J end lost 6 bases, and 24 bases lay between the germline ends. Germline assignment: CDR1 MNHEY and CDR2 SMNVEV (reference sequence). The CDR3 coding sequence is TGTGCCAGCACCCCGGGGGGGGCACAGGGAAGGGCTGAAGCTTTCTTT. Translation gives CASTPGGAQGRAEAFF.

This chain connects TRBV24-1 to TRBJ2-1; tentatively, D is TRBD1 (6 bases). This CDR3 spans 12 amino acids. Germline V gene sequence: CDR1 KGHDR, CDR2 SFDVKD. V was trimmed by 9 bases and J by 10 bases, leaving 15 bases between them. The CDR3 is CATRSGAGEQFF. CDR3 sequence (DNA): TGTGCCACCCGATCAGGGGCCGGCGAGCAGTTCTTC.

The chain combines TRBV19 with TRBJ2-3, with 10 bases matching TRBD2. J gave up 6 bases and V 3 bases, and 6 bases lay outside the gene matches. Per the germline V gene, CDR1 is LNHDA and CDR2 is SQIVND (reference sequence). The CDR3 covers 15 residues. The CDR3 region is CASSIPSGSIDTQYF. In DNA form, the CDR3 reads TGTGCCAGTAGTATCCCTAGCGGGAGTATCGATACGCAGTATTTT.

The CDR3 nucleotides read TGTGCCAGCAGTTTACTTCGGACTAGCGGGGTCCAAGAGACCCAGTACTTC. Protein product: CASSLLRTSGVQETQYF. The chain combines TRBV28 with TRBJ2-5; TRBD2 aligns across 12 bases. The V and J ends lost 2 bases and 1 base, in that order; junction bases with no gene match: 5. This CDR3 has 17 amino acids. Germline V lookup: CDR1 MDHEN, CDR2 SYDVKM.

The chain is built from TRBV10-3 and TRBJ1-2; TRBD1 aligns across 7 bases. V dropped 1 base and J dropped 2; count of bases not matched to a gene: 7. This CDR3 is 16 amino acids long. Germline loops: CDR1 ENHRY, CDR2 SYGVKD. The CDR3 loop is CAISELPDRVNYGYTF. The CDR3 bases are TGTGCCATCAGTGAGTTACCAGACAGGGTAAACTATGGCTACACCTTC.

V is TRBV6-2 or TRBV6-3 and J is TRBJ1-4, with D hard to call. Trimming took off 2 bases at V and 6 bases at J, with 10 bases between the two ends. The V gene's germline CDR1 is MNHEY and CDR2 SVGEGT. The CDR3 loop spans 14 amino acids. The CDR3 nucleotides read TGTGCCAGCAGTTACGAAAGGAGGGATGAAAAACTGTTTTTT. Its translation is CASSYERRDEKLFF.

V and J are TRBV4-2 and TRBJ1-2; D remains ambiguous. Germline CDR1 reads LGHNA; CDR2 reads YNFKEQ. CDR3 length equals 14 residues. Trimming removed 3 bases from V and 1 base from J, with 9 bases in between. In nucleotides, the CDR3 is TGTGCCAGCAGCCAGGTTACTGATAACTATGGCTACACCTTC. Encoded protein: CASSQVTDNYGYTF.

The chain recombines TRBV12-5 with TRBJ1-1; no definite D call. Germline V lookup: CDR1 LGHNT, CDR2 FRNRAP. The CDR3 runs to 16 residues. V lost 0 bases, J lost 5 bases, and 16 bases lay in between. The DNA for the CDR3 is TGTGCTAGTGGTTTGGTACGCCGAGGAGATTATACTGAAGCTTTCTTT. Its protein product is CASGLVRRGDYTEAFF.

This chain connects TRBV5-5 to TRBJ2-1, with 9 bases matching TRBD2. V shed 3 bases, J shed 0 bases, and the junction held 10 bases outside the gene matches. Germline V CDR1 and CDR2: SGHKS, YYEKEE (reference sequence). The CDR3 extends over 18 amino acids. The CDR3 bases are TGTGCCAGCAGCTCTCCTCTCCTAGCGGGGATCTCCTACAATGAGCAGTTCTTC. This translates into CASSSPLLAGISYNEQFF.

V usage is TRBV19 and J usage is TRBJ2-1; no definite D call. Trimming cost V 10 bases and J 10 bases, with 17 bases left between them. Germline V CDR1 and CDR2: LNHDA, SQIVND (reference sequence). This CDR3 is built from 12 residues. CDR3 residues: CATSRGDFEQFF. DNA of the CDR3: TGTGCCACCTCCCGAGGAGACTTCGAGCAGTTCTTC.

V is TRBV29-1 and J is TRBJ2-7; 10 positions match TRBD1. The CDR3 contains 14 residues. With V trimmed by 4 bases and J by 5 bases, 8 bases remained unmatched. CDR1 SQVTM and CDR2 ANQGSEA come from the germline V gene. Here the CDR3 reads CSVGLRTGGDEQYF. The CDR3 nucleotides read TGCAGCGTTGGATTAAGGACAGGGGGGGACGAGCAGTACTTC.

The V call is TRBV15, the J call TRBJ1-5; possible D gene TRBD1, 6 bases. V lost 7 bases and J lost 4, with 8 bases in between. Germline V gives CDR1 LNHNV, CDR2 YYDKDF (reference sequence). The CDR3 sequence is 12 residues long. CDR3 sequence reads: CATKQGNQPQHF. The CDR3 DNA reads as TGTGCCACCAAACAGGGAAATCAGCCCCAGCATTTT.

This clone was counted a few times. The rearrangement joins TRBV24-1 to TRBJ1-2, with 7 bases fitting TRBD1. This CDR3 is 13 amino acids long. The germline gives CDR1 KGHDR, CDR2 SFDVKD. After removal of 7 bases from V and 7 bases from J, the junction contained 8 bases not matched to a gene. For the CDR3, the DNA is TGTGCCACCAGGGACGACAGGGTTGGTGGCTACACCTTC. Translated: CATRDDRVGGYTF.

The chain carries TRBV7-9 and TRBJ2-7, with D unresolved. The V end lost 5 bases, the J end lost 6 bases, and 11 bases lay between the germline ends. CDR1 and CDR2 (germline): SEHNR, FQNEAQ (reference sequence). The length of the CDR3 is 12 residues. DNA of the CDR3: TGTGCCAGCAGCCAGCTCCGCGGCGAGCAGTACTTC. As protein: CASSQLRGEQYF. The full variable domain, rest sourced from reference TRBV7-9 and TRBJ2-7, is DTGVSQNPRHKITKRGQNVTFRCDPISEHNRLYWYRQTLGQGPEFLTYFQNEAQLEKSRLLSDRFSAERPKGSFSTLEIQRTEQGDSAMYLCASSQLRGEQYFGPGTRLTVT.

CDR3 region: CASSYSSVGGASGYTF. The CDR3 nucleotides are TGTGCCAGCAGTTACTCTTCGGTTGGGGGGGCGAGTGGCTACACCTTC. V is TRBV6-5 and J is TRBJ1-2; D possibly corresponds to TRBD1 (6 bases). Between the trimmed V and J ends, which lost 0 bases and 7 bases, there was a span of 18 bases. The CDR3 covers 16 residues. CDR1 is MNHEY and CDR2 is SVGAGI in the germline V gene.

This chain links TRBV3-1 (or the pseudogene TRBV3-2) with TRBJ1-6, with 9 nucleotides matching TRBD1. V shed 4 bases and J 7 bases; nucleotides not matched to a gene: 8. The CDR3 length is 16 residues. Germline CDR1 LGHDT, CDR2 YNNKEL (reference sequence). CDR3 nucleotide sequence: TGTGCCAGCAGCCCGGGCGGGACAGGGAAAAATTCACCCCTCCACTTT. Protein: CASSPGGTGKNSPLHF.

This clone was counted a few times. This CDR3 is CASSPRTSGPTDTQYF. Here the CDR3 DNA reads TGTGCCAGCAGCCCTCGGACTAGCGGACCCACAGATACGCAGTATTTT. The chain joins TRBV7-9 to TRBJ2-3; 10 bases match TRBD2. With V trimmed by 5 bases and J by 2 bases, 7 bases remained unmatched. Germline loops: CDR1 SEHNR, CDR2 FQNEAQ (reference sequence). The CDR3 runs to 16 residues.

The chain employs TRBV6-5 and TRBJ1-2, with D maybe TRBD1 (6 bases). The length of the CDR3 is 15 residues. V was cut by 2 bases and J by 6 bases, with 16 bases left in between. Germline lookup yields CDR1 MNHEY and CDR2 SVGAGI. The DNA of the CDR3 is TGTGCCAGCAGTTACCTACGGGGGGCGACGGATGGCTACACCTTC. This translates into CASSYLRGATDGYTF.